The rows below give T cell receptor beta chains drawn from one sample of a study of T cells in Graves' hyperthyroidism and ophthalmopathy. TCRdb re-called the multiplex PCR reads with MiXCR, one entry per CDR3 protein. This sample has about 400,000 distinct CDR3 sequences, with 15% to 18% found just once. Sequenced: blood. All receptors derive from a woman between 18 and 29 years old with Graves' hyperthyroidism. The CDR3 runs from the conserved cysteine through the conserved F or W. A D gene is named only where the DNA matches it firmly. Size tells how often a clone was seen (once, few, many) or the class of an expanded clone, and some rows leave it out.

cdr3_nt: TGTGCCAGTAGTATAGGCTCGAGGGAGCTGTTTTTT
cdr3_aa: CASSIGSRELFF
d_call: .
clone_size: .
j_call: TRBJ2-2
v_call: TRBV19

cdr3_nt: TGTGCCAGCGGCCAATTCGTATACGAGCAGTACTTC
cdr3_aa: CASGQFVYEQYF
d_call: .
clone_size: many
j_call: TRBJ2-7
v_call: TRBV3-1

cdr3_nt: TGTGCCAGCAGCTGGGCATTAGGTGAGCAGTTCTTC
cdr3_aa: CASSWALGEQFF
d_call: .
clone_size: .
j_call: TRBJ2-1
v_call: TRBV5-6

cdr3_nt: TGCAGTGCTAGAACGGCGGGGTTAGGGACCGGGGAGCTGTTTTTT
cdr3_aa: CSARTAGLGTGELFF
d_call: .
clone_size: many
j_call: TRBJ2-2
v_call: TRBV20-1

cdr3_nt: TGTGCCACCAGTGATGCAATCGGGACGGCGGGAACCGGGGAGCTGTTTTTT
cdr3_aa: CATSDAIGTAGTGELFF
d_call: .
clone_size: many
j_call: TRBJ2-2
v_call: TRBV24-1

cdr3_nt: TGTGCCAGCTCACCAGGGGGCTATGGCTACACCTTC
cdr3_aa: CASSPGGYGYTF
d_call: .
clone_size: many
j_call: TRBJ1-2
v_call: TRBV18

cdr3_nt: TGTGCCACCAGTGAGGATACCGGGACAGGCAATGAGCAGTTCTTC
cdr3_aa: CATSEDTGTGNEQFF
d_call: TRBD1
clone_size: many
j_call: TRBJ2-1
v_call: TRBV24-1

cdr3_nt: TGTGCCAGCAGGTACCCCAGCGGGGGGCTCCAAGAGACCCAGTACTTC
cdr3_aa: CASRYPSGGLQETQYF
d_call: TRBD2
clone_size: many
j_call: TRBJ2-5
v_call: TRBV6-2/TRBV6-3

cdr3_nt: TGTGCCAGCAGTCATTCTAGTACGATCACCGGGGAGCTGTTTTTT
cdr3_aa: CASSHSSTITGELFF
d_call: .
clone_size: many
j_call: TRBJ2-2
v_call: TRBV27

cdr3_nt: TGTGCCAGCAGCGCATCCGGGACAGGGAATGGCTACACCTTC
cdr3_aa: CASSASGTGNGYTF
d_call: TRBD1
clone_size: .
j_call: TRBJ1-2
v_call: TRBV9

cdr3_nt: TGTGCCAGCAAGCAGGGAAGATTCTATGGCTACACCTTC
cdr3_aa: CASKQGRFYGYTF
d_call: .
clone_size: many
j_call: TRBJ1-2
v_call: TRBV2

cdr3_nt: TGTGCCAGCAGCCGCGACAGGGTTGAAGAGACCCAGTACTTC
cdr3_aa: CASSRDRVEETQYF
d_call: TRBD1
clone_size: few
j_call: TRBJ2-5
v_call: TRBV5-6

cdr3_nt: TGCGCCAGCGGTACTAGCGGAGGATACAATGAGCAGTTCTTC
cdr3_aa: CASGTSGGYNEQFF
d_call: TRBD2
clone_size: many
j_call: TRBJ2-1
v_call: TRBV4-1

cdr3_nt: TGTGCCAGCGGACAGGAGGGGGCAACTAATGAAAAACTGTTTTTT
cdr3_aa: CASGQEGATNEKLFF
d_call: TRBD1
clone_size: many
j_call: TRBJ1-4
v_call: TRBV27

cdr3_nt: TGTGCCAGCAGCTCGTGGGGGCTAGCCGGGCGAGATACGCAGTATTTT
cdr3_aa: CASSSWGLAGRDTQYF
d_call: .
clone_size: many
j_call: TRBJ2-3
v_call: TRBV11-2

cdr3_nt: TGTGCCAGCAGTGCCTCCGATCCTCGACAGGGGGCTGAAGCTTTCTTT
cdr3_aa: CASSASDPRQGAEAFF
d_call: TRBD1
clone_size: .
j_call: TRBJ1-1
v_call: TRBV25-1

cdr3_nt: TGCAGCGTTGAAGAGCCCCAACCGGATACCTACGAGCAGTACTTC
cdr3_aa: CSVEEPQPDTYEQYF
d_call: .
clone_size: .
j_call: TRBJ2-7
v_call: TRBV29-1

cdr3_nt: TGCGCCAGCAGCCGGGACAGCCACTTCGGAGAGACCCAGTACTTC
cdr3_aa: CASSRDSHFGETQYF
d_call: TRBD1
clone_size: many
j_call: TRBJ2-5
v_call: TRBV5-1

cdr3_nt: TGCGCCAGCAGCAACCGCCCCAATGAGCAGTTCTTC
cdr3_aa: CASSNRPNEQFF
d_call: .
clone_size: many
j_call: TRBJ2-1
v_call: TRBV5-1

cdr3_nt: TGTGCCAGCAGCCAAGACTCGCAGGGGACCGAGCAGTACTTC
cdr3_aa: CASSQDSQGTEQYF
d_call: .
clone_size: .
j_call: TRBJ2-7
v_call: TRBV3-1

cdr3_nt: TGTGCCAGCAGTGGAACGACAGGGGGCGTCGGCAATCAGCCCCAGCATTTT
cdr3_aa: CASSGTTGGVGNQPQHF
d_call: TRBD1
clone_size: many
j_call: TRBJ1-5
v_call: TRBV2

cdr3_nt: TGTGCCAGCAGTTGGGCGGGAGCCTACAATGAGCAGTTCTTC
cdr3_aa: CASSWAGAYNEQFF
d_call: TRBD2
clone_size: many
j_call: TRBJ2-1
v_call: TRBV28

cdr3_nt: TGTGCTAGCAGCTTAGAGCACAATGGACCGGCAGAAACAAACACTGAAGCTTTCTTT
cdr3_aa: CASSLEHNGPAETNTEAFF
d_call: .
clone_size: few
j_call: TRBJ1-1
v_call: TRBV7-7

cdr3_nt: TGCAGTGCCGAGGGGCGGGGGGGGTACAATGAGCAGTTCTTC
cdr3_aa: CSAEGRGGYNEQFF
d_call: TRBD2
clone_size: many
j_call: TRBJ2-1
v_call: TRBV20-1

cdr3_nt: TGTGCCAGCAGTAAGATGATGAAGATCTACAATGAGCAGTTCTTC
cdr3_aa: CASSKMMKIYNEQFF
d_call: .
clone_size: many
j_call: TRBJ2-1
v_call: TRBV12-3/TRBV12-4

cdr3_nt: TGTGCCAGTAGTATTGGAGGGGGCAGGTCTGGGGCCAACGTCCTGACTTTC
cdr3_aa: CASSIGGGRSGANVLTF
d_call: .
clone_size: few
j_call: TRBJ2-6
v_call: TRBV19

cdr3_nt: TGTGCCAGCAGCCCACCGGGACTAGTCTTCTATGAGCAGTTCTTC
cdr3_aa: CASSPPGLVFYEQFF
d_call: TRBD2
clone_size: few
j_call: TRBJ2-1
v_call: TRBV9

cdr3_nt: TGTGCCAGCAGCCCGTCCGGGACGTACACTGAAGCTTTCTTT
cdr3_aa: CASSPSGTYTEAFF
d_call: .
clone_size: many
j_call: TRBJ1-1
v_call: TRBV3-1

cdr3_nt: TGTGCCAGCAGCTTTTTCGGGACAGAGACCCAGTACTTC
cdr3_aa: CASSFFGTETQYF
d_call: .
clone_size: .
j_call: TRBJ2-5
v_call: TRBV2

cdr3_nt: TGTGCCAGCAGATACCCGGGACAGGGTAATGAGCAGTTCTTC
cdr3_aa: CASRYPGQGNEQFF
d_call: TRBD1
clone_size: many
j_call: TRBJ2-1
v_call: TRBV7-9

cdr3_nt: TGCAGTGCTTATCAGGGGGCCTGGTATGGCTACACCTTC
cdr3_aa: CSAYQGAWYGYTF
d_call: TRBD1
clone_size: few
j_call: TRBJ1-2
v_call: TRBV20-1

cdr3_nt: TGTGCCAGCAGCTTAGGTACAGGACCAAGGGATGGCTACACCTTC
cdr3_aa: CASSLGTGPRDGYTF
d_call: .
clone_size: many
j_call: TRBJ1-2
v_call: TRBV7-9

cdr3_nt: TGTGCCAGTAGACCCGGGACAGGGGACTACGAGCAGTACTTC
cdr3_aa: CASRPGTGDYEQYF
d_call: TRBD1
clone_size: .
j_call: TRBJ2-7
v_call: TRBV19

cdr3_nt: TGTGCCAGCAGCGTAGGCGGGAGCACAGATACGCAGTATTTT
cdr3_aa: CASSVGGSTDTQYF
d_call: .
clone_size: .
j_call: TRBJ2-3
v_call: TRBV9

cdr3_nt: TGTGCCAGCAGCTTAGCGCCTGAGCAGTTCTTC
cdr3_aa: CASSLAPEQFF
d_call: .
clone_size: many
j_call: TRBJ2-1
v_call: TRBV7-2

cdr3_nt: TGTGCCAGCAGCTTACTACTGGACTACAATGAGCAGTTCTTC
cdr3_aa: CASSLLLDYNEQFF
d_call: .
clone_size: many
j_call: TRBJ2-1
v_call: TRBV7-9

cdr3_nt: TGTGCCAGCAGTTTAGTGTCGGGAGCTAGCGGGAGATACAATGAGCAGTTCTTC
cdr3_aa: CASSLVSGASGRYNEQFF
d_call: TRBD2
clone_size: many
j_call: TRBJ2-1
v_call: TRBV28

cdr3_nt: TGTGCCAGCAGTTACTCGGGACGGGCCCGGGATGAAAAACTGTTTTTT
cdr3_aa: CASSYSGRARDEKLFF
d_call: .
clone_size: many
j_call: TRBJ1-4
v_call: TRBV6-6

cdr3_nt: TGCGCCAGCAGCTTGGTGGGTACACACGATGAGCAGTTCTTC
cdr3_aa: CASSLVGTHDEQFF
d_call: .
clone_size: many
j_call: TRBJ2-1
v_call: TRBV5-1

cdr3_nt: TGTGCCAGCAGCCAAGCAGGGGCAGGGGGTTCGGATAGCAATCAGCCCCAGCATTTT
cdr3_aa: CASSQAGAGGSDSNQPQHF
d_call: TRBD1
clone_size: .
j_call: TRBJ1-5
v_call: TRBV3-1

cdr3_nt: TGTGCCAGCAGTACGCAATCTAGCGGGAGGCTGCCTGGGGTCCCAGAGACCCAGTACTTC
cdr3_aa: CASSTQSSGRLPGVPETQYF
d_call: TRBD2
clone_size: once
j_call: TRBJ2-5
v_call: TRBV28

cdr3_nt: TGCGCCAGCAGCCCGCGAGGAGGGCCGGGCCAAGGAGCTTTCTTT
cdr3_aa: CASSPRGGPGQGAFF
d_call: .
clone_size: .
j_call: TRBJ1-1
v_call: TRBV5-1

cdr3_nt: TGCGCCAGCGATCACGGGGGGGCCCGCAACAATGAGCAGTTCTTC
cdr3_aa: CASDHGGARNNEQFF
d_call: TRBD2
clone_size: many
j_call: TRBJ2-1
v_call: TRBV5-1

cdr3_nt: TGCGCCAGCAGCTTGGGGCCGGGGACTAGCGAATACAATGAGCAGTTCTTC
cdr3_aa: CASSLGPGTSEYNEQFF
d_call: TRBD2
clone_size: many
j_call: TRBJ2-1
v_call: TRBV5-1

cdr3_nt: TGTGCCAGCAGCTTGGGCAGGGAACCTTCACCCCTCCACTTT
cdr3_aa: CASSLGREPSPLHF
d_call: .
clone_size: .
j_call: TRBJ1-6
v_call: TRBV5-4

cdr3_nt: TGCAGTGCTAGAGATCGGAAGGGGGCAGCCAAAAACATTCAGTACTTC
cdr3_aa: CSARDRKGAAKNIQYF
d_call: TRBD1
clone_size: .
j_call: TRBJ2-4
v_call: TRBV20-1

cdr3_nt: TGTGCCAGTAGGCCCCAGCGGGAGTACGGCGAGCAGTACTTC
cdr3_aa: CASRPQREYGEQYF
d_call: TRBD2
clone_size: few
j_call: TRBJ2-7
v_call: TRBV11-1

cdr3_nt: TGTGCCAGCAGCTTTGGAATAAATCGGAACACCATATATTTT
cdr3_aa: CASSFGINRNTIYF
d_call: .
clone_size: .
j_call: TRBJ1-3
v_call: TRBV7-8

cdr3_nt: TGTGCCAGCAGCCTCAATCTTAGTCCCTACAATGAGCAGTTCTTC
cdr3_aa: CASSLNLSPYNEQFF
d_call: .
clone_size: .
j_call: TRBJ2-1
v_call: TRBV11-1

cdr3_nt: TGTGCCAGCAGCGCGGCCCATGAGCAGTTCTTC
cdr3_aa: CASSAAHEQFF
d_call: .
clone_size: many
j_call: TRBJ2-1
v_call: TRBV13

cdr3_nt: TGTGCCAGCAGCCAGCCAGCGGCTAGCACAGATACGCAGTATTTT
cdr3_aa: CASSQPAASTDTQYF
d_call: .
clone_size: many
j_call: TRBJ2-3
v_call: TRBV28

cdr3_nt: TGTGCCAGCAGTGAAGGGAGGACACAAAAACTGTTTTTT
cdr3_aa: CASSEGRTQKLFF
d_call: .
clone_size: .
j_call: TRBJ1-4
v_call: TRBV6-1

cdr3_nt: TGTGCCAGCAGCCAACGACAGGGGGCGCAGGGCTACACCTTC
cdr3_aa: CASSQRQGAQGYTF
d_call: TRBD1
clone_size: .
j_call: TRBJ1-2
v_call: TRBV4-2

cdr3_nt: TGTGCCAGCAGTTTGCCCAGAGCGCTAGCGGGCTACACCTTC
cdr3_aa: CASSLPRALAGYTF
d_call: .
clone_size: few
j_call: TRBJ1-2
v_call: TRBV28